The next 10 T cell receptor beta chains were all read from a single sample in a study of cytomegalovirus exposure and HLA in healthy donors. The PCR was carried out with 60 Vbeta primers and 13 Jbeta primers. Using immunoSEQ multiplex PCR, the repertoire was profiled, and TCRdb retains in-frame clones only, with some absent. Altogether almost 65,000 clones are present, around 74% being singletons, with the ten largest covering more than 5%. The sequencing input was PBMCs. The receptors were gathered from a male donor in good health and CMV-seropositive.

This chain links TRBV5-1 with TRBJ2-1; D perhaps matches TRBD1 (5 bases). Trimming shortened V by 5 bases and J by 1 base, and 10 bases separated the two germline ends. CDR3 size: 14 residues. Germline CDR1 and CDR2: SGHRS and YFSETQ. The CDR3 here is CASRIQGSYNEQFF. The CDR3 DNA is TGCGCCAGCAGGATTCAGGGATCCTACAATGAGCAGTTCTTC.

The chain joins TRBV4-2 to TRBJ2-7; D perhaps matches TRBD1 (8 bases). CDR3 length: 16 amino acids. The V gene lost 0 bases and the J gene lost 4 bases, with 16 bases spanning the gap. From germline, CDR1 is LGHNA and CDR2 YNFKEQ. CDR3 nucleotide sequence: TGTGCCAGCAGCCAAGACGTCGGACAGGGAGGGTACGAGCAGTACTTC. It yields the protein CASSQDVGQGGYEQYF.

This chain uses TRBV13 with TRBJ1-1; perhaps TRBD1 as D (5 bases). The CDR3 loop spans 14 amino acids. CDR1 is PRHDT, CDR2 FYEKMQ, per germline (reference sequence). V lost 4 bases, J lost 2 bases, and 11 bases lay in between. The CDR3 region is CASSSLTVNTEAFF. The CDR3 DNA is TGTGCCAGCAGCTCGTTGACAGTAAACACTGAAGCTTTCTTT. The variable domain in full, completed from reference TRBV13 and TRBJ1-1, reads AAGVIQSPRHLIKEKRETATLKCYPIPRHDTVYWYQQGPGQDPQFLISFYEKMQSDKGSIPDRFSAQQFSDYHSELNMSSLELGDSALYFCASSSLTVNTEAFFGQGTRLTVV.

This clone has more than one count but fewer than ten. The V gene is TRBV28, the J gene TRBJ1-5; TRBD1 might be the D (6 bases). CDR1 is MDHEN, CDR2 SYDVKM, per germline. Trimming removed 10 bases at V and 5 bases at J, with 18 bases between. The CDR3 has 14 residues. The CDR3 nucleotides read TGTGCCAATCCCCAGAGGCAGGGGTATCAGCCCCAGCATTTT. This codes for CANPQRQGYQPQHF.

The rearrangement joins TRBV18 to TRBJ2-1; 7 nucleotides line up with TRBD1. Looked up from germline, CDR1 is KGHSH and CDR2 is LQKENI. The junction had 7 bases not matched to a gene; V was cut back by 3 bases and J by 5 bases. The CDR3 sequence is 15 residues long. The CDR3 DNA sequence: TGTGCCAGCTCACCTCCGACAGGGTGGAACAATGAGCAGTTCTTC. It codes for CASSPPTGWNNEQFF.

This clone has just one count. This chain joins TRBV28 and TRBJ2-7, with a possible D match to TRBD1 (6 bases). The CDR3 spans 15 residues. V dropped 4 bases and J dropped 0 bases, with 13 bases sitting between them. The V gene's germline CDR1 is MDHEN and CDR2 SYDVKM. CDR3 DNA sequence: TGTGCCAGCAGTTCCCCCCGGACAGTCTCCTACGAGCAGTACTTC. This encodes CASSSPRTVSYEQYF.

This clone occurred once. This chain links TRBV19 with TRBJ2-2, with 7 bases lining up with TRBD2. The germline V gene has CDR1 LNHDA and CDR2 SQIVND (reference sequence). The CDR3 contains 16 residues. The V and J ends lost 3 bases and 5 bases, in that order; junction bases with no gene match: 9. CDR3 nucleotide sequence: TGTGCCAGTAGTATGTTAGGGACTACGAGGACCGGGGAGCTGTTTTTT. Translated: CASSMLGTTRTGELFF.

The rearrangement links TRBV18 to TRBJ2-7; TRBD1 might be the D (5 bases). The CDR3 has 15 amino acids. Trimming cost V 8 bases and J 6 bases, with 23 bases left between them. CDR1 and CDR2 from the germline V gene are KGHSH and LQKENI. CDR3 region: CASPPNDRNPSEQYF. DNA for the CDR3: TGTGCCAGCCCCCCTAACGACAGAAATCCTTCCGAGCAGTACTTC.

The V gene is TRBV7-8, the J gene TRBJ2-5; TRBD2 might be the D (7 bases). Per the germline V gene, CDR1 is SGHVS and CDR2 is FQNEAQ. V dropped 8 bases and J dropped 1 base, with 20 bases sitting between them. This CDR3 is built from 16 residues. CDR3 sequence reads: CASGLKGRGPQETQYF. The CDR3 DNA follows: TGTGCCAGCGGTCTGAAGGGGCGGGGGCCCCAAGAGACCCAGTACTTC. Filled out from reference TRBV7-8 and TRBJ2-5, the complete variable domain reads GAGVSQSPRYKVAKRGQDVALRCDPISGHVSLFWYQQALGQGPEFLTYFQNEAQLDKSGLPSDRFFAERPEGSVSTLKIQRTQQEDSAVYLCASGLKGRGPQETQYFGPGTRLLVL.

The chain uses TRBV4-3 and TRBJ2-3; the D gene is possibly TRBD2 (6 bases). The germline V gene has CDR1 LGHNA and CDR2 YSLEER. The germline V and J ends were trimmed by 0 bases and 1 base, with 14 bases remaining between them. This CDR3 comprises 17 residues. The CDR3 nucleotides are TGCGCCAGCAGCCAAGATGCCTCCACGGGGGGCACAGATACGCAGTATTTT. Translating gives CASSQDASTGGTDTQYF.